This T cell receptor beta chain appears in the sequencing data of a study of blood T cell repertoires in COVID-19. Across the whole study: Specimens from acute and convalescent COVID-19 originated in the United States, Italy and Spain.

The CDR3 loop spans 13 amino acids. Unmatched junction bases numbered 5, after V lost 5 bases and J lost 7 bases. Some clones are missing from TCRdb's copy, which holds only in-frame ones; the method was immunoSEQ multiplex PCR. The sample has about 280,000 clones; 85% are singletons. Individuals aged roughly 18 to 100 years were recruited from about two dozen US areas. The sample consisted of PBMCs or T cells enriched from blood (not recorded which). The chain employs TRBV12-3 or TRBV12-4 and TRBJ1-3, with 7 bases fitting TRBD1. This receptor was identified in a woman in her 50s who had recovered from COVID-19. Here the CDR3 reads CASSLTGRNTIYF. The CDR3 nucleotides read TGTGCCAGCAGTCTGACAGGGAGGAACACCATATATTTT.